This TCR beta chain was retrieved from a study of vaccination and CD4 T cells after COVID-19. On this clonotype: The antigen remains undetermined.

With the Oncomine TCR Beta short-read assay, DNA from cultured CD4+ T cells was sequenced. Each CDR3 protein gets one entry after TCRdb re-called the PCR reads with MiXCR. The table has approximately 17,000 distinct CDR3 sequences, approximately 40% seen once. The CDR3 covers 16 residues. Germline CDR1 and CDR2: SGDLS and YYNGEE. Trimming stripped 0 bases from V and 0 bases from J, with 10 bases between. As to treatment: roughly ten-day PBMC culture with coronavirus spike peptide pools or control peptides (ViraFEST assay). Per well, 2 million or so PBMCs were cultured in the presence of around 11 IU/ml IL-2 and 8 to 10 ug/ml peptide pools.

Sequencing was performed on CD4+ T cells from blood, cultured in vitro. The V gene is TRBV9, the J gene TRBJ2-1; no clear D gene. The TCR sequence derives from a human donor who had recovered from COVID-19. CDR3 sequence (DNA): TGTGCCAGCAGCGTAGCTACTGGGAACTCCTACAATGAGCAGTTCTTC. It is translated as CASSVATGNSYNEQFF.